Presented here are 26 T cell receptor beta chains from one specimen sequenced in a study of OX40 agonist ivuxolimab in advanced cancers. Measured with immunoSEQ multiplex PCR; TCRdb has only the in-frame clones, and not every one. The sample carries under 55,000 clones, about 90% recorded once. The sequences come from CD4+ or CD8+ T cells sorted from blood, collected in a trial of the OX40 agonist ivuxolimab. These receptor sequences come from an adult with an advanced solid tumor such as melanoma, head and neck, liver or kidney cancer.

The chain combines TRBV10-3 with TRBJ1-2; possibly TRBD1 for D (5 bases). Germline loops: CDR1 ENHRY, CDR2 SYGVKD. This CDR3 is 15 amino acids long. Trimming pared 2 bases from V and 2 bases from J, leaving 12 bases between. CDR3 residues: CAISEGAGANYGYTF. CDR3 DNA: TGTGCCATCAGTGAGGGGGCAGGAGCGAACTATGGCTACACCTTC.

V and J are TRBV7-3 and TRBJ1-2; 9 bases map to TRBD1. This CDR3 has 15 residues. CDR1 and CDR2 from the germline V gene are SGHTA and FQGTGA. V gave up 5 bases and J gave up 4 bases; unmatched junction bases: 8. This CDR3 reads CASSLSGTGLYGYTF. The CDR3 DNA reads TGTGCCAGCAGCCTTAGTGGGACAGGGCTCTATGGCTACACCTTC.

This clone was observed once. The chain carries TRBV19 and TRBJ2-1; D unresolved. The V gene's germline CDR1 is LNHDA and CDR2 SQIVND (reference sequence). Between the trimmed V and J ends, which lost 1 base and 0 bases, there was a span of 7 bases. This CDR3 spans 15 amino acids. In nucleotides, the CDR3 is TGTGCCAGTAGTATAGCGGTGTTCTCCTACAATGAGCAGTTCTTC. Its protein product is CASSIAVFSYNEQFF. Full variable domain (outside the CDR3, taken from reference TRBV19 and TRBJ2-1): DGGITQSPKYLFRKEGQNVTLSCEQNLNHDAMYWYRQDPGQGLRLIYYSQIVNDFQKGDIAEGYSVSREKKESFPLTVTSAQKNPTAFYLCASSIAVFSYNEQFFGPGTRLTVL.

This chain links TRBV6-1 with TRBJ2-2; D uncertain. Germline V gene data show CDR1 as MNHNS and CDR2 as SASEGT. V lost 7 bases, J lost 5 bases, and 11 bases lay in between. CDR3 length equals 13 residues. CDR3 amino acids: CASNSRWTGELFF. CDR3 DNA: TGTGCCAGCAACTCGCGATGGACCGGGGAGCTGTTTTTT.

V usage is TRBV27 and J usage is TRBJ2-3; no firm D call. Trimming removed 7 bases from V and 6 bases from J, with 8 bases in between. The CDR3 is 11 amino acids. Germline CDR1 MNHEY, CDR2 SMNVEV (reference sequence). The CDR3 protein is CASTGGDTQYF. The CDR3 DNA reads TGTGCCAGCACTGGTGGGGATACGCAGTATTTT.

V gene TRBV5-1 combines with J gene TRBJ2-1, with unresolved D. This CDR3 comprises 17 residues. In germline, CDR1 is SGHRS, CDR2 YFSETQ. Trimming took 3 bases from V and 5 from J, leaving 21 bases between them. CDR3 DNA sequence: TGCGCCAGCAGCTACTCCCCAGTTGGGGTTTCGAACAATGAGCAGTTCTTC. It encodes CASSYSPVGVSNNEQFF. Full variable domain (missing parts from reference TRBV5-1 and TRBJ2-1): KAGVTQTPRYLIKTRGQQVTLSCSPISGHRSVSWYQQTPGQGLQFLFEYFSETQRNKGNFPGRFSGRQFSNSRSEMNVSTLELGDSALYLCASSYSPVGVSNNEQFFGPGTRLTVL.

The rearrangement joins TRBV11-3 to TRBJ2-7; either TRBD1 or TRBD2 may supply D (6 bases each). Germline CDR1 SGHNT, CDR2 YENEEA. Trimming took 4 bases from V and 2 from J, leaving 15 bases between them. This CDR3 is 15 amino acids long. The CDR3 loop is CASSSGRGHTYEQYF. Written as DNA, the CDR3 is TGTGCCAGCAGCTCAGGACGGGGGCACACCTACGAGCAGTACTTC.

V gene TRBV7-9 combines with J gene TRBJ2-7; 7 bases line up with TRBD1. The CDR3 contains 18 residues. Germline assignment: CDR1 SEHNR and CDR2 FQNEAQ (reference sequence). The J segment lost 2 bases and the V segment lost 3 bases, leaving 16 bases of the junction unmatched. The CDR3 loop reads CASSFPVVTGVSTYEQYF. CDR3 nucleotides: TGTGCCAGCAGCTTCCCCGTTGTTACAGGGGTTTCAACCTACGAGCAGTACTTC.

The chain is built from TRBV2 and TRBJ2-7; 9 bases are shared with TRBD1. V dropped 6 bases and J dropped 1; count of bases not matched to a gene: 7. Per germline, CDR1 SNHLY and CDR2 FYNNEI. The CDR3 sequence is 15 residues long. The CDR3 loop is CASRPGQGKSYEQYF. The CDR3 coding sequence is TGTGCCAGCAGACCTGGACAGGGGAAGTCCTACGAGCAGTACTTC.

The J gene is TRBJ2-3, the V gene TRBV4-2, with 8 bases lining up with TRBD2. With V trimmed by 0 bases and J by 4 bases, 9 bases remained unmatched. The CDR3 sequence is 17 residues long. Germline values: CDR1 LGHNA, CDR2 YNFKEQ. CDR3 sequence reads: CASSQDGDGRGPDTQYF. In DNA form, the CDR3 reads TGTGCCAGCAGCCAAGATGGCGACGGGAGGGGACCAGATACGCAGTATTTT.

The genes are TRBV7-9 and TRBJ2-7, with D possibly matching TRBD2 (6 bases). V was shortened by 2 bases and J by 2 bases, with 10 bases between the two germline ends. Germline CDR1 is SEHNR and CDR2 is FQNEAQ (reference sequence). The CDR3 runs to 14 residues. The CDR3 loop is CASSLLEGTYEQYF. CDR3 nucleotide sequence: TGTGCCAGCAGCTTACTGGAGGGTACCTACGAGCAGTACTTC.

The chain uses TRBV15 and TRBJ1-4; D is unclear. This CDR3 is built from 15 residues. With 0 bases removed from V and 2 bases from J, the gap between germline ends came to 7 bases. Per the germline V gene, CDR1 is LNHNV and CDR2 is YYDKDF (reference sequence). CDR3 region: CATSRDWSTNEKLFF. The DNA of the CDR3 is TGTGCCACCAGCAGAGATTGGAGCACTAATGAAAAACTGTTTTTT.

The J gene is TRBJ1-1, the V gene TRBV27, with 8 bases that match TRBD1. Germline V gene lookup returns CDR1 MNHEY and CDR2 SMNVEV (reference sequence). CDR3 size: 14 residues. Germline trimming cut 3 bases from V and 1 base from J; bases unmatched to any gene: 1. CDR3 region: CASSFTGGNTEAFF. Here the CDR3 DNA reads TGTGCCAGCAGTTTTACAGGGGGGAACACTGAAGCTTTCTTT.

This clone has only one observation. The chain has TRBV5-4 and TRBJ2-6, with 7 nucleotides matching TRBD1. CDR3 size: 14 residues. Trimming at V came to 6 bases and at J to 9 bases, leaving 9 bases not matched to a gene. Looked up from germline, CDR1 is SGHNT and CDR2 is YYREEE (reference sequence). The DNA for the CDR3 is TGTGCCAGCACCATCGGGACAGCCCGCAACGTCCTGACTTTC. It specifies CASTIGTARNVLTF.

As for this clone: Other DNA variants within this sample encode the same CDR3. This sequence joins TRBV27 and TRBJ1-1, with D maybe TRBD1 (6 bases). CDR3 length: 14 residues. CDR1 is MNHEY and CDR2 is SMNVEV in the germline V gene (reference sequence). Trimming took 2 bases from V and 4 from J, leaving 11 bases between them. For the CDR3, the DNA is TGTGCCAGCAGTTTAGGCAGGGGTGGCACTGAAGCTTTCTTT. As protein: CASSLGRGGTEAFF.

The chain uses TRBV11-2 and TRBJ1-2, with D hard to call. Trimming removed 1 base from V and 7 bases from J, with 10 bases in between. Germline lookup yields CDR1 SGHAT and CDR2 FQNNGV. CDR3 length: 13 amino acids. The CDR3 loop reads CASSLVARFGYTF. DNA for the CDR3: TGTGCCAGCAGCTTAGTTGCGCGGTTTGGCTACACCTTC.

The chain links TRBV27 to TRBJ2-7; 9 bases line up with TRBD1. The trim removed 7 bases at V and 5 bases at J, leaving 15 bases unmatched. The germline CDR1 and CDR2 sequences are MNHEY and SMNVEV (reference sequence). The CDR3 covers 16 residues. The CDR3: CASTQGVGTGLHEQYF. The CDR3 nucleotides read TGTGCCAGCACCCAGGGCGTCGGGACAGGGCTCCACGAGCAGTACTTC.

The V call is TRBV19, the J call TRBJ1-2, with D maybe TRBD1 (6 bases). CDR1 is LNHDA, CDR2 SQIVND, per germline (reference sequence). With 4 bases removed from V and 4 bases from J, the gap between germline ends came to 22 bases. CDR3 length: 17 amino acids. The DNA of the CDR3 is TGTGCCAGTAGTAGTGGGAGCTTTGGACAGATTTTCTATGGCTACACCTTC. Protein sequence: CASSSGSFGQIFYGYTF.

Written as DNA, the CDR3 is TGCGCCAGTGCTCAGGGGGCTGTCTACAATGAGCAGTTCTTC. Its protein product is CASAQGAVYNEQFF. This chain uses TRBV23-1 with TRBJ2-1, with 8 bases fitting TRBD1. Being an ORF, TRBV23-1 has a function that is uncertain. V shed 9 bases, J shed 3 bases, and the junction held 7 bases outside the gene matches. The CDR3 contains 14 residues.

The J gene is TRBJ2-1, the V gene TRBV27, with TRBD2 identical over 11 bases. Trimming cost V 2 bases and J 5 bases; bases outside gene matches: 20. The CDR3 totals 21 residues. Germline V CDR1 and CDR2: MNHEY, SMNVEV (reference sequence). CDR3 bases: TGTGCCAGCAGTTTAAGCCCAGGGGGTAGCGGGGGGGCCATCGGCGACAATGAGCAGTTCTTC. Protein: CASSLSPGGSGGAIGDNEQFF.

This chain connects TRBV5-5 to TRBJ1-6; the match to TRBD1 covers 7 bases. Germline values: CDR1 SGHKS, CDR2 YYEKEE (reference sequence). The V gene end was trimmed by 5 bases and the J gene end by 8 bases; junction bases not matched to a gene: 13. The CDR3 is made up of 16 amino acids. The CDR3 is CASRKDRSGGHSPLHF. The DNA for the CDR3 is TGTGCCAGCAGGAAGGACAGGTCGGGGGGACATTCACCCCTCCACTTT.

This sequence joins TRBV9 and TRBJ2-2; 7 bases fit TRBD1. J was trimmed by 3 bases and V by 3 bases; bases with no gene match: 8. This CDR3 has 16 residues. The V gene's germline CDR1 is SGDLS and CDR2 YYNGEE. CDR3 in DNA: TGTGCCAGCAGCGGAAACAGGGGTAGGGACACCGGGGAGCTGTTTTTT. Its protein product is CASSGNRGRDTGELFF.

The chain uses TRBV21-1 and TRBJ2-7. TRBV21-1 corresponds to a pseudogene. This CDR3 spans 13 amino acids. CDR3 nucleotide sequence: TGTGCCAGCAGCGAAGCGGGGATCGGGGAGCAGTACTTC. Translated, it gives CASSEAGIGEQYF.

CDR3: CASTDGIEAFF. The CDR3 DNA follows: TGTGCCAGCACCGACGGGATCGAAGCTTTCTTT. V is TRBV11-2 and J is TRBJ1-1; D is uncertain. CDR1 and CDR2 from the germline V gene are SGHAT and FQNNGV. Trimming left V 7 bases short and J 8 bases short, with 11 bases between. The CDR3 sequence is 11 residues long.

The CDR3: CASTGARMNTEAFF. The CDR3 DNA reads TGTGCCAGCACAGGGGCCCGAATGAACACTGAAGCTTTCTTT. This chain joins TRBV2 and TRBJ1-1; a possible D gene is TRBD1 (6 bases). The CDR3 is 14 residues long. Germline V gene sequence: CDR1 SNHLY, CDR2 FYNNEI. V was trimmed by 7 bases and J by 0 bases, leaving 12 bases between them.

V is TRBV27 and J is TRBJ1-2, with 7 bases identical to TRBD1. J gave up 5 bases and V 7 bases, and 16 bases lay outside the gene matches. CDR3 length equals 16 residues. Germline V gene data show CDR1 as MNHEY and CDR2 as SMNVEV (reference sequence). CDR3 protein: CASNPTGQGGSYGYTF. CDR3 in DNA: TGTGCCAGCAACCCCACAGGCCAGGGGGGCTCTTATGGCTACACCTTC.